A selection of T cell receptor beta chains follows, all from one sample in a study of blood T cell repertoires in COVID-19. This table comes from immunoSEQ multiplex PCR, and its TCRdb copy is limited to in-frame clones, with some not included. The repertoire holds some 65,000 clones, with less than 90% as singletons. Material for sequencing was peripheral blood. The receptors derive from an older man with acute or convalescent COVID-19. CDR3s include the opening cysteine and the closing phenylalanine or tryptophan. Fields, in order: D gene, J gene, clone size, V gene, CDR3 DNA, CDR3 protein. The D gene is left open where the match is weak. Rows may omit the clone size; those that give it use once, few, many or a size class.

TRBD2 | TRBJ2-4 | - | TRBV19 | TGTGCCACGCGCGCCCGCGGGGGACTAGCCAAAAACATTCAGTACTTC | CATRARGGLAKNIQYF
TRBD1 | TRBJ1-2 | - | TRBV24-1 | TGTGCCACCAGTGATCCCGGGACAGGGGCGCCCTATGGCTACACCTTC | CATSDPGTGAPYGYTF
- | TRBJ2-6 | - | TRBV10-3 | TGTGCCATCAGTGAGTTGACAGCGATCTCTGGGGCCAACGTCCTGACTTTC | CAISELTAISGANVLTF
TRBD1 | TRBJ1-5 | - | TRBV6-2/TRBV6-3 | TGTGCCAGCAGTTCGCTCCCCTCACAGGGGTTGTACGGCAATCAGCCCCAGCATTTT | CASSSLPSQGLYGNQPQHF
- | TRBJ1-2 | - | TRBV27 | TGTGCCAGCAGTTTAAAGGGGGGGCTTGGCTACACCTTC | CASSLKGGLGYTF
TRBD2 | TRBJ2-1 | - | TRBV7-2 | TGTGCCAGCAGCTCCCAACTAGCGGGAGTTCTCAATGAGCAGTTCTTC | CASSSQLAGVLNEQFF
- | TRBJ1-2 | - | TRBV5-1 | TGCGCCAGCAGCTTGGCGGGGGGGCCCTATGGCTACACCTTC | CASSLAGGPYGYTF
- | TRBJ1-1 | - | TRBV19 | TGTGCCAGTAAACCTATGGGGGGGCTGAAAAAAGGGACTGAAGCTTTCTTT | CASKPMGGLKKGTEAFF
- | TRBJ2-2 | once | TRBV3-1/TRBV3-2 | TGTGCCAGCCAGGGCCACGGGGAGCTGTTTTTT | CASQGHGELFF
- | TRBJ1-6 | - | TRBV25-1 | TGTGCCAGCAGTGAAGGTGCAGGTTCACCCCTCCACTTT | CASSEGAGSPLHF
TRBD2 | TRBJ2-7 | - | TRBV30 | TGTGCCTGGAGAGCGACTAGCGGGAGGCTAAGCTCCTACGAGCAGTACTTC | CAWRATSGRLSSYEQYF
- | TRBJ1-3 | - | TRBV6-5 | TGTGCCACCAACCTTGGAGGGGCGTCAGGAAACACCATATATTTT | CATNLGGASGNTIYF
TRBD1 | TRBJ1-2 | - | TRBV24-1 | TGTGCCACCAGTGATATGCCGGGACAGGGCGATACTAACTATGGCTACACCTTC | CATSDMPGQGDTNYGYTF
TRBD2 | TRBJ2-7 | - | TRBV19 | TGTGCCAGTAGTATCAAGGCGGGAGGGCTCTACGAGCAGTACTTC | CASSIKAGGLYEQYF
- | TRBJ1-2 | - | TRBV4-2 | TGTGCCAGCAGCCAACCCGACAAAATCGAAGGCTACACCTTC | CASSQPDKIEGYTF
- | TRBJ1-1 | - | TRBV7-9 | TGTGCCAGCAGCTTACTAGTCGAGGAAAAAGCTTTCTTT | CASSLLVEEKAFF
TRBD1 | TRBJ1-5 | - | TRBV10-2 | TGCGCCAGCAGTGACCCTCCGACAGGGTCTCAGCCCCAGCATTTT | CASSDPPTGSQPQHF
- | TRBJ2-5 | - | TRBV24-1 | TGTGCCACTAGCCGGGGAACTCAAGAGACCCAGTACTTC | CATSRGTQETQYF
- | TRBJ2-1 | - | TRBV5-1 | TGCGCCAGCAGCGCCGGGGACACTAGGTACAATGAGCAGTTCTTC | CASSAGDTRYNEQFF
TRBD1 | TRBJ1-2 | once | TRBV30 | TGTGCCTGGAGTGTCGGGACAGGGGGAGGCTACACCTTC | CAWSVGTGGGYTF
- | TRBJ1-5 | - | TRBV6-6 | TGTGCCAGCAGTTACAGAGGGCTTGAACAGCCCCAGCATTTT | CASSYRGLEQPQHF
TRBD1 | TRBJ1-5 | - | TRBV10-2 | TGCGCCAGCAGCCCACGGACAGGGGGCGGTAGCAATCAGCCCCAGCATTTT | CASSPRTGGGSNQPQHF
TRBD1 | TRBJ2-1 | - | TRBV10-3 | TGTGCCACCACCGGGACAGGGGATTACAATGAGCAGTTCTTC | CATTGTGDYNEQFF
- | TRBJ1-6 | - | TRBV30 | TGTGCCTGGAGTGTCCGTACAGGAGACCATAATTCACCCCTCCACTTT | CAWSVRTGDHNSPLHF
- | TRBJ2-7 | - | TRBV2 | TGTGCCAGCAGTACGGGATTTATGGTGGAGCAGTACTTC | CASSTGFMVEQYF
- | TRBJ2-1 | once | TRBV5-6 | TGTGCCAGCAGCTCCTTACCACGGGGTAACAATGAGCAGTTCTTC | CASSSLPRGNNEQFF
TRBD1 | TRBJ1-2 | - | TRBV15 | TGTGCCACCAGCAGAGGTTTGACAGGGAACTATGGCTACACCTTC | CATSRGLTGNYGYTF
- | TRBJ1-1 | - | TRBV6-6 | TGTGCCAGCAGTTACTCGAGGGAAGGCACTGAAGCTTTCTTT | CASSYSREGTEAFF
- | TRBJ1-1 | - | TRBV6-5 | TGTGCCAGCAGTTACTCTTGGGAGGGTGGCACTGAAGCTTTCTTT | CASSYSWEGGTEAFF
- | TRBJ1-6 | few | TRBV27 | TGTGCCAGCAGTTTCCGTGGGCCCAGCGGCGGTACACCCCTCCACTTT | CASSFRGPSGGTPLHF